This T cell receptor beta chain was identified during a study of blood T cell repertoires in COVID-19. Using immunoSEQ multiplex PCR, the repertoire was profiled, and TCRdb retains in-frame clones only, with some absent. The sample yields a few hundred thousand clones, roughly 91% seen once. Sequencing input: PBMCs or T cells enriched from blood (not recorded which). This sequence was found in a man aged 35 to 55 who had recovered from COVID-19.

CDR3 coding DNA: TGTGCCAGCAGCTTAGGAAATGCGGGAGGTACTGGCGGGGAGCTGTTTTTT. This gives the protein CASSLGNAGGTGGELFF. The chain has TRBV7-2 and TRBJ2-2, with 8 bases lining up with TRBD2. CDR1 and CDR2 (germline): SGHTA, FQGNSA. The V gene end was trimmed by 1 base and the J gene end by 7 bases; junction bases not matched to a gene: 11. This CDR3 has 17 amino acids.